These T cell receptor beta chains were read from a single sample in a study of cytomegalovirus exposure and HLA in healthy donors. The repertoire was sequenced with immunoSEQ multiplex PCR; TCRdb's copy has only in-frame clones and lacks some. Seen here are 120,000 to 150,000 clones, 82% observed once, and the top ten hold over 2.5%. The sample was PBMCs. Source of these receptors: a male donor in good health and CMV-seronegative. Both conserved end residues are part of each CDR3. The D gene is left open where the match is weak. A clone size is listed for some rows: how often the clone was seen (once, few, many), or a class if it is expanded.

cdr3_length j_call v_call clone_size d_call cdr3_nt cdr3_aa
13 TRBJ2-2 TRBV5-5 NA NA TGTGCCAGCAGCTTCGGGAGTGGCGGGGAGCTGTTTTTT CASSFGSGGELFF
13 TRBJ2-5 TRBV5-6 NA TRBD2 TGTGCCAGCAGCTTGCGGGGACGGGGGGCCCAGTACTTC CASSLRGRGAQYF
16 TRBJ2-5 TRBV4-3 NA NA TGCGCCAGCAGCCAAGATCCTCCAGCGGCACAAGAGACCCAGTACTTC CASSQDPPAAQETQYF
12 TRBJ1-2 TRBV11-2 once NA TGTGCCAGCAGCTTACCACAGGGTGGCTACACCTTC CASSLPQGGYTF
12 TRBJ2-3 TRBV5-6 NA NA TGTGCCAGCAGCTTGGTCCTTGATACGCAGTATTTT CASSLVLDTQYF
15 TRBJ1-1 TRBV6-5 NA NA TGTGCCAGCAGTTACTCGAGTCGCAGGGGTTCTGAAGCTTTCTTT CASSYSSRRGSEAFF
17 TRBJ2-7 TRBV7-9 NA TRBD1 TGTGCCAGCAGCTTAGATAGGCTGACAGGGGGCATATACGAGCAGTACTTC CASSLDRLTGGIYEQYF
17 TRBJ2-7 TRBV5-6 NA TRBD2 TGTGCCAGCAGCTTGGCTGGACTAGCGGGAGGGGTCCACGAGCAGTACTTC CASSLAGLAGGVHEQYF
14 TRBJ1-5 TRBV15 NA NA TGTGCCACCAGCAGTCGGGAGTTCAATCAGCCCCAGCATTTT CATSSREFNQPQHF
14 TRBJ2-5 TRBV7-3 NA NA TGTGCCAGCAGCTTATATGCCGGCCAAGAGACCCAGTACTTC CASSLYAGQETQYF